A single sample is the source of the 9 T cell receptor beta chains below, sequenced in a study of blood T cell repertoires in COVID-19. Libraries were prepared by immunoSEQ multiplex PCR; TCRdb keeps only in-frame clonotypes and omits some of them. The table has nearly 350,000 clones, more than 70% seen once. Material for sequencing was peripheral blood. These receptors all come from a man in his thirties or forties with active or convalescent COVID-19.

The V call is TRBV28, the J call TRBJ1-4, with TRBD1 identical over 10 bases. CDR3 length equals 15 residues. Germline CDR1 and CDR2: MDHEN and SYDVKM. V lost 6 bases, J lost 4 bases, and 5 bases stayed unmatched. CDR3 loop: CASRPDRGLNEKLFF. CDR3 sequence (DNA): TGTGCCAGCAGGCCCGACAGGGGGCTTAATGAAAAACTGTTTTTT.

The chain links TRBV6-2 or TRBV6-3 to TRBJ1-2, with unresolved D. CDR3 length: 15 amino acids. Germline loops: CDR1 MNHEY, CDR2 SVGEGT. The germline V and J ends were trimmed by 6 bases and 5 bases, with 19 bases remaining between them. For the CDR3, the DNA is TGTGCCAGCAGCTTTCCCATTCGACGGGAGTATGGCTACACCTTC. This codes for CASSFPIRREYGYTF.

The chain joins TRBV6-5 to TRBJ1-2; D is perhaps TRBD1 (6 bases). Germline loops: CDR1 MNHEY, CDR2 SVGAGI. Trimming cost V 4 bases and J 8 bases, with 17 bases left between them. This CDR3 has 14 amino acids. The CDR3 nucleotides are TGTGCCAGCAGTTTTTTGGGGGCCACCCAGGGCTACACCTTC. This sequence encodes CASSFLGATQGYTF.

J is TRBJ2-1 and V is TRBV5-4; D is possibly TRBD2 (6 bases). CDR1 is SGHNT, CDR2 YYREEE, per germline (reference sequence). Trimming left V 2 bases short and J 0 bases short, with 12 bases between. The CDR3 runs 16 residues. The CDR3 nucleotides read TGTGCCAGCAGCTTAGGGAGTAGCGGCTCCTACAATGAGCAGTTCTTC. It yields the protein CASSLGSSGSYNEQFF. Full variable domain (outside the CDR3, taken from reference TRBV5-4 and TRBJ2-1): ETGVTQSPTHLIKTRGQQVTLRCSSQSGHNTVSWYQQALGQGPQFIFQYYREEENGRGNFPPRFSGLQFPNYSSELNVNALELDDSALYLCASSLGSSGSYNEQFFGPGTRLTVL.

The CDR3 is CASSPTGTGGYEQYF. CDR3 nucleotides: TGTGCCAGCTCACCGACCGGGACAGGGGGGTACGAGCAGTACTTC. The chain is built from TRBV18 and TRBJ2-7; 11 nucleotides match TRBD1. The CDR3 has 15 amino acids. V lost 3 bases, J lost 4 bases, and 5 bases stayed unmatched. Germline V CDR1 and CDR2: KGHSH, LQKENI.

The chain's CDR3 is CASSLVLGSSYEQYF. In DNA, the CDR3 is TGCGCCAGCAGCTTGGTCCTGGGCTCCTCCTACGAGCAGTACTTC. The chain has TRBV5-1 and TRBJ2-7; D not certain. Per the germline V gene, CDR1 is SGHRS and CDR2 is YFSETQ. The CDR3 runs to 15 residues. The V end was cut by 0 bases, the J end by 0 bases, with 10 bases between.

The chain links TRBV2 to TRBJ2-3, with 11 bases aligning to TRBD2. Per the germline V gene, CDR1 is SNHLY and CDR2 is FYNNEI. The V segment lost 2 bases and the J segment 5 bases; nucleotides outside the gene matches: 9. The CDR3 runs to 17 residues. CDR3 amino acids: CASSELASGGPGDTQYF. In DNA form, the CDR3 reads TGTGCCAGCAGTGAACTGGCTAGCGGGGGGCCCGGAGATACGCAGTATTTT.

This chain connects TRBV29-1 to TRBJ1-1; D ambiguous. The CDR3 extends over 13 amino acids. The germline V and J ends were trimmed by 4 bases and 3 bases, with 12 bases remaining between them. Germline CDR1 reads SQVTM; CDR2 reads ANQGSEA. The CDR3 region has the DNA TGCAGCGTTGTGTCACAGAAATACACTGAAGCTTTCTTT. Its translation is CSVVSQKYTEAFF.

The chain has TRBV4-3 and TRBJ2-1, with D possibly matching TRBD2 (5 bases). Germline V CDR1 and CDR2: LGHNA, YSLEER. The CDR3 spans 15 residues. V lost 1 base and J lost 6, with 13 bases in between. The CDR3 protein is CASSQGGAGSNEQFF. The CDR3 DNA is TGCGCCAGCAGCCAAGGGGGAGCTGGTAGCAATGAGCAGTTCTTC.